Shown below are 27 T cell receptor beta chains from a single sample sequenced in a study of cytomegalovirus exposure and HLA in healthy donors. Repertoires were generated with immunoSEQ multiplex PCR, while TCRdb's copy carries only in-frame clones and drops some. The sample has a few hundred thousand clones; 70% to 90% are singletons. The sample comprised PBMCs. These receptors were taken from a woman aged 18-29 years in good health and CMV-seronegative.

This clone is a singleton in its sample. This sequence joins TRBV10-1 and TRBJ2-7; 8 bases are shared with TRBD2. V was clipped by 6 bases and J by 5 bases; unmatched bases: 15. The CDR3 sequence is 16 residues long. In germline, CDR1 is WNHNN, CDR2 SYGVQD (reference sequence). The CDR3 loop reads CASSARLGLGSHEQYF. The CDR3 region has the DNA TGCGCCAGCAGCGCCAGACTGGGACTAGGGTCCCACGAGCAGTACTTC.

The V call is TRBV5-1, the J call TRBJ2-7; 11 nucleotides match TRBD1. CDR1 and CDR2 from the germline V gene are SGHRS and YFSETQ. J was trimmed by 7 bases and V by 0 bases; bases with no gene match: 6. CDR3 length: 15 amino acids. CDR3: CASSLAGQGAREQYF. The CDR3 region has the DNA TGCGCCAGCAGCTTGGCAGGACAGGGGGCGCGGGAGCAGTACTTC.

The chain is built from TRBV27 and TRBJ2-2, with D tentatively TRBD1 (7 bases). CDR1 MNHEY and CDR2 SMNVEV come from the germline V gene (reference sequence). The CDR3 sequence is 16 residues long. With 6 bases removed from V and 3 bases from J, the gap between germline ends came to 17 bases. Here the CDR3 DNA reads TGTGCCAGCAGCTCCCTCGCCAGGGGGGACACCGGGGAGCTGTTTTTT. This translates into CASSSLARGDTGELFF.

The rearrangement joins TRBV7-9 to TRBJ1-1; TRBD1 matches 7 bases. CDR3 size: 13 residues. Germline CDR1 and CDR2: SEHNR and FQNEAQ (reference sequence). The trim removed 7 bases at V and 3 bases at J, leaving 5 bases unmatched. This CDR3 reads CASTNTGDTEAFF. CDR3 nucleotide sequence: TGTGCCAGCACCAACACAGGGGACACTGAAGCTTTCTTT. The variable domain in full, with the rest retrieved from reference TRBV7-9 and TRBJ1-1, is DTGVSQNPRHKITKRGQNVTFRCDPISEHNRLYWYRQTLGQGPEFLTYFQNEAQLEKSRLLSDRFSAERPKGSFSTLEIQRTEQGDSAMYLCASTNTGDTEAFFGQGTRLTVV.

The genes are TRBV4-1 and TRBJ2-3, with TRBD2 identical over 10 bases. Germline V CDR1 and CDR2: MGHRA, YSYEKL. V was pared by 2 bases and J by 1 base, with 3 bases of the junction left unmatched. There are 16 residues in the CDR3. The CDR3 bases are TGCGCCAGCAGCCAATATGGGACTAGCGGCACAGATACGCAGTATTTT. It encodes CASSQYGTSGTDTQYF.

This rearrangement joins TRBV6-1 to TRBJ1-4; D remains ambiguous. Trimming took 2 bases from V and 7 from J, leaving 14 bases between them. CDR3 size: 15 residues. Germline lookup yields CDR1 MNHNS and CDR2 SASEGT. CDR3 bases: TGTGCCAGCAGTGAATGGAAGGAGGGTTCTGAAAAACTGTTTTTT. Residues: CASSEWKEGSEKLFF.

The V call is TRBV6-4, the J call TRBJ1-6; TRBD1 aligns across 8 bases. The CDR3 spans 14 residues. The V and J ends lost 4 bases and 7 bases, in that order; junction bases with no gene match: 3. Germline V gives CDR1 MRHNA, CDR2 SNTAGT. CDR3 nucleotide sequence: TGTGCCAGCAGTGTGGACAGGGTCAATTCACCCCTCCACTTT. Its translation: CASSVDRVNSPLHF.

V gene TRBV30 combines with J gene TRBJ1-1; tentative D call: TRBD1 (6 bases). The germline CDR1 and CDR2 sequences are GTSNPN and SVGIG (reference sequence). The germline V and J ends were trimmed by 3 bases and 4 bases, with 12 bases remaining between them. The CDR3 spans 13 residues. CDR3 coding DNA: TGTGCCTGGAGCCGGGGGGCAGGCACTGAAGCTTTCTTT. Its translation: CAWSRGAGTEAFF. Full variable domain (missing parts from reference TRBV30 and TRBJ1-1): SQTIHQWPATLVQPVGSPLSLECTVEGTSNPNLYWYRQAAGRGLQLLFYSVGIGQISSEVPQNLSASRPQDRQFILSSKKLLLSDSGFYLCAWSRGAGTEAFFGQGTRLTVV.

The chain is built from TRBV19 and TRBJ2-1; D is possibly TRBD2 (5 bases). CDR1 and CDR2 (germline): LNHDA, SQIVND (reference sequence). CDR3 length: 15 residues. V gave up 0 bases and J gave up 4 bases, with 10 bases separating them. CDR3: CASSIDGSGYNEQFF. The CDR3, as DNA: TGTGCCAGTAGTATAGATGGGTCGGGATACAATGAGCAGTTCTTC.

The chain is built from TRBV21-1 and TRBJ2-2; TRBD2 is taken as the D call from the table, unchecked against the DNA. TRBV21-1 is classified as a pseudogene. This CDR3 is 16 amino acids long. The CDR3 reads CASSSRPILRTGELFF. The CDR3 nucleotides read TGTGCCAGCAGCAGCCGACCCATCCTGAGGACCGGGGAGCTGTTTTTT.

The V gene is TRBV2, the J gene TRBJ2-7; TRBD2 agrees at 8 bases. The J segment lost 1 base and the V segment lost 3 bases, leaving 5 bases of the junction unmatched. This CDR3 is 15 amino acids long. CDR1 SNHLY and CDR2 FYNNEI come from the germline V gene. CDR3 sequence (DNA): TGTGCCAGCAGTGATGCCGGACTAGCTTCCTACGAGCAGTACTTC. It yields the protein CASSDAGLASYEQYF.

The chain recombines TRBV13 with TRBJ1-3; no definite D call. The V end lost 1 base, the J end lost 0 bases, and 10 bases lay between the germline ends. From germline, CDR1 is PRHDT and CDR2 FYEKMQ (reference sequence). This CDR3 has 16 amino acids. CDR3 DNA: TGTGCCAGCAGCTTAGCCTCCCAGTCCTCTGGAAACACCATATATTTT. Translated, it gives CASSLASQSSGNTIYF. The full variable domain, in which reference TRBV13 and TRBJ1-3 provide the parts outside the CDR3, is AAGVIQSPRHLIKEKRETATLKCYPIPRHDTVYWYQQGPGQDPQFLISFYEKMQSDKGSIPDRFSAQQFSDYHSELNMSSLELGDSALYFCASSLASQSSGNTIYFGEGSWLTVV.

The rearrangement joins TRBV4-3 to TRBJ2-7; TRBD1 is a possible D gene (5 bases). Germline V lookup: CDR1 LGHNA, CDR2 YSLEER. The CDR3 loop spans 14 amino acids. Trimming removed 0 bases at V and 0 bases at J, with 6 bases between. The DNA of the CDR3 is TGCGCCAGCAGCCAAGATCAGGGCTCCTACGAGCAGTACTTC. Amino acids: CASSQDQGSYEQYF.

The CDR3 here is CASSPSGTGGEKLFF. The CDR3 coding sequence is TGTGCCAGCTCACCATCCGGGACAGGGGGTGAAAAACTGTTTTTT. The chain combines TRBV18 with TRBJ1-4, with 11 positions matching TRBD1. Trimming removed 2 bases from V and 7 bases from J; junction bases left unmatched: 3. CDR1 and CDR2 (germline): KGHSH, LQKENI. This CDR3 has 15 amino acids. The entire variable domain, with the rest obtained from reference TRBV18 and TRBJ1-4, is as follows: NAGVMQNPRHLVRRRGQEARLRCSPMKGHSHVYWYRQLPEEGLKFMVYLQKENIIDESGMPKERFSAEFPKEGPSILRIQQVVRGDSAAYFCASSPSGTGGEKLFFGSGTQLSVL.

This sequence joins TRBV5-1 and TRBJ2-2; D is unresolved. The CDR3 sequence is 16 residues long. V was trimmed by 0 bases and J by 0 bases, leaving 9 bases between them. Germline CDR1 is SGHRS and CDR2 is YFSETQ. The CDR3 region has the DNA TGCGCCAGCAGCTTGGCATCAGTCGCGAACACCGGGGAGCTGTTTTTT. Its protein product is CASSLASVANTGELFF.

The chain is built from TRBV27 and TRBJ2-1; 8 positions match TRBD2. Looked up from germline, CDR1 is MNHEY and CDR2 is SMNVEV (reference sequence). The CDR3 is 17 residues long. J gave up 2 bases and V 4 bases, and 10 bases lay outside the gene matches. CDR3 nucleotides: TGTGCCAGCAGTTCGGATCCGGGACTAGAAACCTACAATGAGCAGTTCTTC. Protein: CASSSDPGLETYNEQFF.

The chain is built from TRBV5-1 and TRBJ1-5, with a possible D match to TRBD1 (5 bases). The V gene's germline CDR1 is SGHRS and CDR2 YFSETQ. Trimming removed 3 bases at V and 4 bases at J, with 8 bases between. The CDR3 is 13 amino acids. The CDR3 sequence: CASSYGGNQPQHF. Here the CDR3 DNA reads TGCGCCAGCAGCTACGGGGGGAATCAGCCCCAGCATTTT.

This clone was picked up one time. The chain is built from TRBV6-1 and TRBJ2-3; D call uncertain. The V gene lost 5 bases and the J gene lost 3 bases, with 3 bases spanning the gap. This CDR3 spans 11 amino acids. Germline V gives CDR1 MNHNS, CDR2 SASEGT. This CDR3 is CASSHTDTQYF. The CDR3 nucleotides are TGTGCCAGCAGTCATACAGATACGCAGTATTTT.

This chain joins TRBV5-1 and TRBJ2-7; D is perhaps TRBD1 (5 bases). Germline values: CDR1 SGHRS, CDR2 YFSETQ. The CDR3 has 15 amino acids. Trimming removed 0 bases from V and 0 bases from J, with 10 bases in between. The CDR3 nucleotides are TGCGCCAGCAGCTTGGCCGACAGTTTCTCCTACGAGCAGTACTTC. It encodes CASSLADSFSYEQYF.

A remark on this clone: The sample holds other DNA sequences that translate to the same CDR3. The V call is TRBV6-5, the J call TRBJ1-2; 9 bases fit TRBD1. This CDR3 comprises 14 residues. CDR1 and CDR2 from the germline V gene are MNHEY and SVGAGI. V was pared by 0 bases and J by 8 bases, with 4 bases of the junction left unmatched. The CDR3 DNA reads as TGTGCCAGCAGTTACTCACAGGGGGCGAGCGGCTACACCTTC. Translation: CASSYSQGASGYTF.

This CDR3 reads CASSDGTSADTQYF. The CDR3 DNA reads TGTGCCAGCAGTGACGGGACTAGCGCAGATACGCAGTATTTT. This rearrangement joins TRBV6-4 to TRBJ2-3; 10 positions match TRBD2. Per germline, CDR1 MRHNA and CDR2 SNTAGT. CDR3 size: 14 residues. The V segment lost 2 bases and the J segment 4 bases; nucleotides outside the gene matches: 0.

The V call is TRBV6-6, the J call TRBJ1-2; the match to TRBD1 covers 7 bases. Germline V gives CDR1 MNHNY, CDR2 SVGAGI (reference sequence). The CDR3 extends over 14 amino acids. J was trimmed by 4 bases and V by 6 bases; bases with no gene match: 8. The CDR3 region is CASSSGGGSYGYTF. The CDR3 region has the DNA TGTGCCAGCAGCTCCGGAGGGGGCTCCTATGGCTACACCTTC.

This chain uses TRBV6-6 with TRBJ1-1, with TRBD1 as a possible D gene (5 bases). Trimming cost V 3 bases and J 8 bases, with 13 bases left between them. The CDR3 is 13 residues long. Germline V gene lookup returns CDR1 MNHNY and CDR2 SVGAGI (reference sequence). The CDR3 nucleotides read TGTGCCAGCAGTTATCCCGACAGACCCGAAGCTTTCTTT. Residues: CASSYPDRPEAFF.

The chain joins TRBV4-3 to TRBJ1-6, with 9 bases identical to TRBD1. CDR3 length: 17 residues. J gave up 10 bases and V 0 bases, and 10 bases lay outside the gene matches. Looked up from germline, CDR1 is LGHNA and CDR2 is YSLEER. In DNA, the CDR3 is TGCGCCAGCAGCCAAGATAGGGAGACAGGGGGATTGTCACCCCTCCACTTT. This translates into CASSQDRETGGLSPLHF.

The CDR3 DNA is TGTGCCAGCAGCCCACAGGGTAGGGCGGGCACCGGGGAGCTGTTTTTT. It encodes CASSPQGRAGTGELFF. The rearrangement uses TRBV5-5 and TRBJ2-2; D possibly corresponds to TRBD1 (6 bases). The germline V gene encodes CDR1 SGHKS and CDR2 YYEKEE (reference sequence). The CDR3 length is 16 residues. V was cut by 4 bases and J by 4 bases, with 17 bases left in between.

The chain joins TRBV30 to TRBJ1-2; 11 positions agree with TRBD1. V was pared by 4 bases and J by 5 bases, with 9 bases of the junction left unmatched. Germline CDR1 and CDR2: GTSNPN and SVGIG (reference sequence). The CDR3 runs to 15 residues. The CDR3 nucleotides are TGTGCCTGGACGGGACAGGGGGGGACCGATTATGGCTACACCTTC. This encodes CAWTGQGGTDYGYTF.

The rearrangement uses TRBV5-4 and TRBJ1-1, with no clear D. The ends were cut back, 5 bases at V and 4 bases at J, with 15 bases in the middle. Germline CDR1 and CDR2: SGHNT and YYREEE (reference sequence). The CDR3 extends over 14 amino acids. CDR3 in DNA: TGTGCCAGCAGTACGGGATTCGAGGGCACTGAAGCTTTCTTT. This sequence encodes CASSTGFEGTEAFF.